Below, one TCR beta chain is given with its context. This sample is drawn from a study of control samples from healthy donors and cancer patients. Trimming stripped 6 bases from V and 1 base from J, with 22 bases between. Germline V CDR1 and CDR2: MNHEY, SMNVEV (reference sequence). There are 17 residues in the CDR3. Libraries were prepared by immunoSEQ multiplex PCR; TCRdb keeps only in-frame clonotypes and omits some of them. Here the sample spans 120,000 to 150,000 clones, roughly 90% being singletons. This TCR came from a man between 25 and 39 years old in good health. Input material: blood. The J gene is TRBJ2-7, the V gene TRBV27; weak D call: TRBD1 (6 bases). The CDR3 protein is CASSPLTGLSRSYEQYF. DNA for the CDR3: TGTGCCAGCAGCCCGCTGACAGGTCTCTCCAGATCCTACGAGCAGTACTTC.